These 16 T cell receptor beta chains were sequenced from one sample in a study of human T cells and chemical hapten exposure. Using its own MiXCR run on the RACE reads, TCRdb lists one record per CDR3 protein. The data contain 270,000 or so distinct CDR3 sequences, almost 8% of them seen just once; the ten biggest clones take up more than 1%. Time point: pre-sensitization, week 0. Treatment specified: therapeutic diphenylcyclopropenone sensitization with weekly scalp DPC. Sample: whole blood, taken in connection with sensitization to the hapten diphenylcyclopropenone (DPC). All receptors come from a young man with alopecia areata. Some clones in this sample may be carry-over from other donors' samples.

This clonotype was detected only a few times. This chain links TRBV20-1 with TRBJ1-1, with a tentative D call TRBD1 (6 bases). Trimming shortened V by 2 bases and J by 2 bases, and 9 bases separated the two germline ends. This CDR3 has 13 residues. CDR1 is DFQATT, CDR2 SNEGSKA, per germline (reference sequence). The CDR3 sequence is CSARKDRNTEAFF. For the CDR3, the DNA is TGCAGTGCTAGAAAGGACAGAAACACTGAAGCTTTCTTT.

This chain links TRBV12-3 or TRBV12-4 with TRBJ2-1; D remains unclear. CDR3 size: 16 residues. Trimming pared 5 bases from V and 4 bases from J, leaving 18 bases between. In nucleotides, the CDR3 is TGTGCCAGCAGTCGCACTTCAAACCAGGCATACAATGAGCAGTTCTTC. Translating gives CASSRTSNQAYNEQFF.

This clonotype was counted ten times or more. V gene TRBV7-9 combines with J gene TRBJ1-4, with 9 bases matching TRBD1. In germline, CDR1 is SEHNR, CDR2 FQNEAQ (reference sequence). This CDR3 has 15 amino acids. V was clipped by 6 bases and J by 7 bases; unmatched bases: 9. In DNA form, the CDR3 reads TGTGCCAGCAGGCCGGGACAGGGTTTTGTTGAAAAACTGTTTTTT. This sequence encodes CASRPGQGFVEKLFF.

The table lists this clonotype with many counts. The V and J genes are TRBV6-6 and TRBJ1-2, with D perhaps matching TRBD1 (6 bases). Germline V gives CDR1 MNHNY, CDR2 SVGAGI (reference sequence). CDR3 length: 14 amino acids. V lost 5 bases, J lost 4 bases, and 14 bases lay in between. The CDR3 bases are TGTGCCAGCAGTATAGGGGGGTTAAGCTATGGCTACACCTTC. Translating gives CASSIGGLSYGYTF.

This clonotype has a count of ten or more. The rearrangement joins TRBV9 to TRBJ2-1; TRBD2 is a possible D gene (5 bases). The CDR3 totals 15 residues. Per the germline V gene, CDR1 is SGDLS and CDR2 is YYNGEE. V lost 3 bases and J lost 5, with 15 bases in between. The CDR3 DNA is TGTGCCAGCAGCGCACACCCGAGGGCGGACAATGAGCAGTTCTTC. As protein: CASSAHPRADNEQFF.

This clonotype has a handful of counts. The CDR3 here is CASSFWDKYYGYTF. The CDR3 DNA sequence: TGTGCCAGCAGTTTCTGGGACAAGTACTATGGCTACACCTTC. The chain carries TRBV12-3 or TRBV12-4 and TRBJ1-2, with D possibly TRBD1 on 6 matching bases. This CDR3 contains 14 residues. The V end was cut by 3 bases, the J end by 3 bases, with 11 bases between.

This clonotype was observed a few times. The rearrangement joins TRBV4-1 to TRBJ1-1, with D maybe TRBD1 (5 bases). V lost 0 bases to trimming and J lost 5 bases, with 13 bases between them. This CDR3 spans 15 amino acids. The germline V gene has CDR1 MGHRA and CDR2 YSYEKL. CDR3 nucleotides: TGCGCCAGCAGCCAAGATGGGGGAAGGAAAACTGAAGCTTTCTTT. Translation: CASSQDGGRKTEAFF.

This clonotype has just a few counts. The CDR3 region is CASSGDREKLFF. In DNA, the CDR3 is TGTGCCAGCAGTGGGGACAGGGAAAAACTGTTTTTT. V and J are TRBV28 and TRBJ1-4; 8 nucleotides align to TRBD1. The trim removed 5 bases at V and 8 bases at J, leaving 1 base unmatched. CDR3 length: 12 amino acids. Germline-derived CDR1 and CDR2 are MDHEN and SYDVKM. Combining the CDR3 with reference TRBV28 and TRBJ1-4 gives the whole variable domain DVKVTQSSRYLVKRTGEKVFLECVQDMDHENMFWYRQDPGLGLRLIYFSYDVKMKEKGDIPEGYSVSREKKERFSLILESASTNQTSMYLCASSGDREKLFFGSGTQLSVL.

The CDR3 region is CASSARQDYNSPLHF. The CDR3 coding sequence is TGTGCCAGCAGTGCAAGACAGGACTATAATTCACCCCTCCACTTT. The chain combines TRBV27 with TRBJ1-6; possibly TRBD1 for D (6 bases). Germline CDR1 reads MNHEY; CDR2 reads SMNVEV (reference sequence). V was trimmed by 5 bases and J by 3 bases, leaving 11 bases between them. The CDR3 loop spans 15 amino acids.

The sample holds a few counts of this clonotype. This chain joins TRBV5-6 and TRBJ2-7; a possible D gene is TRBD1 (5 bases). Looked up from germline, CDR1 is SGHDT and CDR2 is YYEEEE. The length of the CDR3 is 16 residues. The V end was cut by 4 bases, the J end by 1 base, with 18 bases between. In DNA form, the CDR3 reads TGTGCCAGCAGCGATGGTTCGTCTAGGGGTTCCTACGAGCAGTACGTC. As protein: CASSDGSSRGSYEQYV.

This clonotype was detected a few times. This chain links TRBV28 with TRBJ2-1; 9 positions match TRBD2. V lost 3 bases to trimming and J lost 7 bases; unmatched junction nucleotides: 16. Germline CDR1 and CDR2: MDHEN and SYDVKM. There are 18 residues in the CDR3. The DNA for the CDR3 is TGTGCCAGCAGTTTTCTTTTTGCACGGCGGGGGGGCAATAATGAGCAGTTCTTC. Translating it yields CASSFLFARRGGNNEQFF.

There are a few counts of this clonotype. The germline gene is not matched at one end of the junction; a read error may be the cause. The chain combines TRBV29-1 with TRBJ2-5; TRBD1 or TRBD2 may be the D gene (6 bases each). The germline CDR1 and CDR2 sequences are SQVTM and ANQGSEA. The CDR3 is 16 amino acids. In DNA form, the CDR3 reads TGCAGCGTCGAAGATCGTCGGGGGCCCAGGGGAGAGACCCAGTACTTC. Its translation: CSVEDRRGPRGETQYF. The complete variable domain, with remaining parts taken from reference TRBV29-1 and TRBJ2-5, reads SAVISQKPSRDICQRGTSLTIQCQVDSQVTMMFWYRQQPGQSLTLIATANQGSEATYESGFVIDKFPISRPNLTFSTLTVSNMSPEDSSIYLCSVEDRRGPRGETQYFGPGTRLLVL.

This clonotype has just a few counts. The CDR3 reads CASRHRDSSSYNSPLHF. In DNA form, the CDR3 reads TGTGCCAGCAGACATAGGGACAGTAGCTCCTATAATTCACCCCTCCACTTT. The V and J genes are TRBV7-9 and TRBJ1-6, with 7 bases lining up with TRBD1. J was trimmed by 0 bases and V by 6 bases; bases with no gene match: 8. The CDR3 length is 17 residues. The V gene's germline CDR1 is SEHNR and CDR2 FQNEAQ (reference sequence). Full variable domain (missing parts from reference TRBV7-9 and TRBJ1-6): DTGVSQNPRHKITKRGQNVTFRCDPISEHNRLYWYRQTLGQGPEFLTYFQNEAQLEKSRLLSDRFSAERPKGSFSTLEIQRTEQGDSAMYLCASRHRDSSSYNSPLHFGNGTRLTVT.

This clonotype was recorded a few times. The chain carries TRBV28 and TRBJ2-5; 9 bases line up with TRBD1. Germline V gene data show CDR1 as MDHEN and CDR2 as SYDVKM. This CDR3 has 15 residues. J lost 6 bases, V lost 1 base, and 6 bases had no gene match. CDR3 sequence (DNA): TGTGCCAGCAGTTTATCCGGACAGGGGAGAAAGACCCAGTACTTC. This sequence encodes CASSLSGQGRKTQYF.

This clonotype was recorded many times. The rearrangement uses TRBV3-1 and TRBJ2-1; 8 positions agree with TRBD2. The V gene's germline CDR1 is LGHDT and CDR2 YNNKEL (reference sequence). V lost 6 bases to trimming and J lost 2 bases; unmatched junction nucleotides: 3. The CDR3 sequence is 14 residues long. Here the CDR3 reads CASSGRGAYNEQFF. CDR3 coding DNA: TGTGCCAGCAGTGGGCGGGGGGCCTACAATGAGCAGTTCTTC.

This clonotype was detected ten times or more. This chain uses TRBV20-1 with TRBJ2-1, with unresolved D. The germline V gene encodes CDR1 DFQATT and CDR2 SNEGSKA (reference sequence). Trimming took 1 base from V and 3 from J, leaving 13 bases between them. CDR3 length: 15 residues. CDR3 protein: CSARGRAYRYNEQFF. In nucleotides, the CDR3 is TGCAGTGCTAGAGGAAGGGCTTACCGCTACAATGAGCAGTTCTTC.